This passage covers 28 T cell receptor beta chains from one sample sequenced in a study of blood T cell repertoires in COVID-19. The assay was immunoSEQ multiplex PCR, and TCRdb's table has in-frame clones only and misses some. The sample carries more than 300,000 clones, roughly 86% recorded once. The source material was peripheral blood. Source of these receptors: a woman in her seventies with COVID-19, enrolled during active disease.

V is TRBV7-8 and J is TRBJ1-5; D remains ambiguous. Germline assignment: CDR1 SGHVS and CDR2 FQNEAQ. Between the trimmed V and J ends, which lost 4 bases and 4 bases, there was a span of 11 bases. This CDR3 has 14 amino acids. CDR3 region: CASSSGRTNQPQHF. Here the CDR3 DNA reads TGTGCCAGCAGCTCCGGACGGACTAATCAGCCCCAGCATTTT.

The chain employs TRBV3-1 (or the pseudogene TRBV3-2) and TRBJ2-7, with D tentatively TRBD2 (6 bases). This CDR3 comprises 15 residues. Trimming took 5 bases from V and 6 from J, leaving 20 bases between them. Germline CDR1 is LGHDT and CDR2 is YNNKEL (reference sequence). In nucleotides, the CDR3 is TGTGCCAGCAGCTGGGGGACTCATGAGAGGAGCGAGCAGTACTTC. Amino acids: CASSWGTHERSEQYF.

The chain carries TRBV9 and TRBJ1-1; D remains ambiguous. V lost 0 bases and J 5 bases, leaving 14 bases between the germline ends. This CDR3 comprises 15 residues. Germline V gene lookup returns CDR1 SGDLS and CDR2 YYNGEE. The CDR3 nucleotides are TGTGCCAGCAGCGTAGAAGAGGGTGTTGGGACTGAAGCTTTCTTT. Amino acids: CASSVEEGVGTEAFF.

The V and J genes are TRBV28 and TRBJ1-1; 9 bases line up with TRBD1. V dropped 3 bases and J dropped 4; count of bases not matched to a gene: 9. This CDR3 has 16 amino acids. Looked up from germline, CDR1 is MDHEN and CDR2 is SYDVKM. In DNA form, the CDR3 reads TGTGCCAGCAGTTTTGTATGGGGACAGGGTAGCACTGAAGCTTTCTTT. Translating gives CASSFVWGQGSTEAFF.

V gene TRBV24-1 combines with J gene TRBJ2-7, with D possibly matching TRBD2 (5 bases). Germline lookup yields CDR1 KGHDR and CDR2 SFDVKD. The CDR3 is 14 amino acids. V lost 3 bases, J lost 6 bases, and 14 bases lay in between. The CDR3 bases are TGTGCCACCAGTGATCGTTTCCTTGGAGGCGAGCAGTACTTC. Amino acid sequence: CATSDRFLGGEQYF.

J is TRBJ1-5 and V is TRBV2; 8 bases are a match to TRBD1. The CDR3 loop spans 15 amino acids. Looked up from germline, CDR1 is SNHLY and CDR2 is FYNNEI. V was clipped by 7 bases and J by 7 bases; unmatched bases: 12. The DNA of the CDR3 is TGTGCCAGCACTTCCACAGGGGGTTTGTTCCAGCCCCAGCATTTT. It codes for CASTSTGGLFQPQHF.

Only one count was recorded for this clone. This chain uses TRBV11-1 with TRBJ2-1, with D tentatively TRBD2 (6 bases). In germline, CDR1 is SGHAT, CDR2 FQDESV (reference sequence). Deletions cut 1 base from V and 6 bases from J, with 13 bases between. This CDR3 comprises 15 residues. CDR3 sequence reads: CASSLVLAAFNEQFF. Here the CDR3 DNA reads TGTGCCAGCAGCTTAGTTTTAGCGGCTTTCAATGAGCAGTTCTTC.

This rearrangement joins TRBV29-1 to TRBJ2-3, with 12 positions matching TRBD1. Germline CDR1 SQVTM, CDR2 ANQGSEA. This CDR3 contains 15 residues. Germline trimming cut 7 bases from V and 5 bases from J; bases unmatched to any gene: 10. The CDR3 region is CSADGTGGVKDTQYF. CDR3 nucleotides: TGCAGCGCCGACGGGACAGGGGGCGTAAAAGATACGCAGTATTTT.

The chain combines TRBV27 with TRBJ1-6; D unresolved. The CDR3 length is 12 residues. In germline, CDR1 is MNHEY, CDR2 SMNVEV (reference sequence). V gave up 3 bases and J gave up 11 bases, with 8 bases separating them. For the CDR3, the DNA is TGTGCCAGCAGTTTGAATAACACACCCCTCCACTTT. Protein sequence: CASSLNNTPLHF.

The chain couples TRBV5-1 to TRBJ2-3; 12 nucleotides line up with TRBD2. V shed 5 bases, J shed 0 bases, and the junction held 10 bases outside the gene matches. Germline CDR1 is SGHRS and CDR2 is YFSETQ. The CDR3 length is 18 residues. In nucleotides, the CDR3 is TGCGCCAGCAGTAATCGACTAGCGGGAGAAACTAGCACAGATACGCAGTATTTT. Protein: CASSNRLAGETSTDTQYF.

The gene calls are TRBV28 and TRBJ1-2; TRBD1 matches 7 bases. The germline V gene has CDR1 MDHEN and CDR2 SYDVKM. The junction had 9 bases not matched to a gene; V was cut back by 6 bases and J by 5 bases. This CDR3 region has 14 residues. CDR3 protein: CASSATSGGYGYTF. The CDR3 DNA sequence: TGTGCCAGCAGCGCGACCTCAGGGGGTTATGGCTACACCTTC.

The chain links TRBV5-6 to TRBJ2-7; 8 bases are a match to TRBD2. The germline gives CDR1 SGHDT, CDR2 YYEEEE. The CDR3 loop spans 15 amino acids. After removal of 5 bases from V and 1 base from J, the junction contained 8 bases not matched to a gene. CDR3 nucleotides: TGTGCCAGCAGTTTACTAGCGGTAGGGTCCTACGAGCAGTACTTC. Protein sequence: CASSLLAVGSYEQYF.

The chain employs TRBV27 and TRBJ2-5, with a tentative D call TRBD2 (7 bases). Germline V gene sequence: CDR1 MNHEY, CDR2 SMNVEV (reference sequence). V lost 4 bases, J lost 5 bases, and 17 bases lay in between. The CDR3 extends over 15 amino acids. CDR3 residues: CASSSRGGAWETQYF. The CDR3 DNA reads TGTGCCAGCAGTTCTAGAGGGGGGGCTTGGGAGACCCAGTACTTC.

The chain joins TRBV30 to TRBJ2-7, with D possibly being TRBD1 (6 bases). This CDR3 is 13 amino acids long. Per the germline V gene, CDR1 is GTSNPN and CDR2 is SVGIG (reference sequence). V gave up 5 bases and J gave up 5 bases, with 16 bases separating them. The CDR3 coding sequence is TGTGCCTGGGACGGCTACAGGGTCCACGAGCAGTACTTC. This sequence encodes CAWDGYRVHEQYF.

V gene TRBV7-9 combines with J gene TRBJ2-1, with D tentatively TRBD2 (5 bases). The CDR3 totals 14 residues. Trimming cost V 5 bases and J 5 bases, with 13 bases left between them. CDR1 is SEHNR, CDR2 FQNEAQ, per germline (reference sequence). CDR3 region: CASSPSSGNNEQFF. In DNA form, the CDR3 reads TGTGCCAGCAGCCCCTCTTCGGGAAACAATGAGCAGTTCTTC. The full variable domain, with the rest looked up from reference TRBV7-9 and TRBJ2-1, is DTGVSQNPRHKITKRGQNVTFRCDPISEHNRLYWYRQTLGQGPEFLTYFQNEAQLEKSRLLSDRFSAERPKGSFSTLEIQRTEQGDSAMYLCASSPSSGNNEQFFGPGTRLTVL.

This sequence joins TRBV21-1 and TRBJ1-4. TRBV21-1 is labeled a pseudogene. The CDR3 totals 13 residues. In nucleotides, the CDR3 is TGTGCCAGCAGCATACGGAGGGAGGAAAAACTGTTTTTT. Translated: CASSIRREEKLFF.

This rearrangement joins TRBV11-2 to TRBJ2-1, with D possibly matching TRBD1 (5 bases). Looked up from germline, CDR1 is SGHAT and CDR2 is FQNNGV. Trimming pared 3 bases from V and 7 bases from J, leaving 16 bases between. The CDR3 spans 15 residues. CDR3 DNA sequence: TGTGCCAGCAGCTTCTCTCTACAGGTTGGGAATGAGCAGTTCTTC. It is translated as CASSFSLQVGNEQFF.

This clone occurred a few times. The rearrangement links TRBV28 to TRBJ1-5, with D perhaps matching TRBD1 (6 bases). The germline V and J ends were trimmed by 6 bases and 5 bases, with 17 bases remaining between them. In germline, CDR1 is MDHEN, CDR2 SYDVKM. This CDR3 contains 15 residues. The CDR3: CASRGEDRSYQPQHF. In DNA, the CDR3 is TGTGCCAGCAGAGGTGAGGACAGAAGTTATCAGCCCCAGCATTTT.

The chain joins TRBV6-6 to TRBJ2-4; D gene unclear. Germline loops: CDR1 MNHNY, CDR2 SVGAGI (reference sequence). V gave up 6 bases and J gave up 3 bases, with 9 bases separating them. This CDR3 spans 13 amino acids. CDR3: CASSHIGKNIQYF. The CDR3 coding sequence is TGTGCCAGCAGCCACATTGGCAAAAACATTCAGTACTTC.

J is TRBJ2-3 and V is TRBV24-1, with TRBD2 identical over 7 bases. V shed 9 bases, J shed 3 bases, and the junction held 5 bases outside the gene matches. The CDR3 has 13 amino acids. Looked up from germline, CDR1 is KGHDR and CDR2 is SFDVKD. The CDR3 here is CATGTGGTDTQYF. In nucleotides, the CDR3 is TGTGCCACCGGGACCGGGGGGACAGATACGCAGTATTTT.

V gene TRBV6-7 combines with J gene TRBJ2-2; TRBD1 might be the D (6 bases). TRBV6-7 is recorded as an ORF, its role being uncertain. V gave up 6 bases and J gave up 5 bases, with 10 bases separating them. The length of the CDR3 is 13 residues. CDR3 coding DNA: TGTGCCAGCAGCGCAGGGGAAACCGGGGAGCTGTTTTTT. Amino acid sequence: CASSAGETGELFF.

The rearrangement joins TRBV7-2 to TRBJ2-5; 15 bases fit TRBD2. J was trimmed by 2 bases and V by 5 bases; bases with no gene match: 6. The CDR3 has 17 amino acids. Germline V gene lookup returns CDR1 SGHTA and CDR2 FQGNSA. The DNA for the CDR3 is TGTGCCAGCAGCCCCGGACTAGCGGGGGGGCAACAAGAGACCCAGTACTTC. Amino acids: CASSPGLAGGQQETQYF.

The chain has TRBV6-5 and TRBJ1-1; the D is unclear. V was cut by 10 bases and J by 6 bases, with 18 bases left in between. The CDR3 has 13 amino acids. Looked up from germline, CDR1 is MNHEY and CDR2 is SVGAGI. DNA of the CDR3: TGTGCCACCACCCTGAACTCTAACTCTGAAGCTTTCTTT. Translating gives CATTLNSNSEAFF.

The CDR3 DNA sequence: TGTGCCAGCAACTGGGGGGGGGAAACAGATACGCAGTATTTT. It encodes CASNWGGETDTQYF. The chain has TRBV6-6 and TRBJ2-3; 7 bases match TRBD2. The CDR3 loop spans 14 amino acids. Germline CDR1 and CDR2: MNHNY and SVGAGI (reference sequence). V shed 7 bases and J 3 bases; nucleotides not matched to a gene: 7.

Concerning this clone itself: In the same sample, other DNA sequences code for this CDR3. CDR3 in DNA: TGTGCCAGCAGTTTGGGACAGGGAAGCTATGGCTACACCTTC. Amino acid sequence: CASSLGQGSYGYTF. The gene calls are TRBV28 and TRBJ1-2, with 9 bases matching TRBD1. CDR1 MDHEN and CDR2 SYDVKM come from the germline V gene. Trimming took 3 bases from V and 4 from J; bases not matched to a gene: 3. The CDR3 is 14 amino acids.

The chain employs TRBV6-5 and TRBJ1-3, with 7 bases aligning to TRBD1. The CDR3 has 14 amino acids. V dropped 7 bases and J dropped 4; count of bases not matched to a gene: 7. CDR1 and CDR2 from the germline V gene are MNHEY and SVGAGI. CDR3 sequence reads: CASKIPGQGNTIYF. CDR3 DNA: TGTGCCAGCAAAATCCCGGGACAGGGAAACACCATATATTTT.

Only a few counts were recorded for this clone. V gene TRBV11-2 combines with J gene TRBJ2-7; a possible D gene is TRBD2 (6 bases). Trimming stripped 3 bases from V and 1 base from J, with 10 bases between. The CDR3 is made up of 14 amino acids. The germline V gene has CDR1 SGHAT and CDR2 FQNNGV. The CDR3 DNA follows: TGTGCCAGCAGCTTTCGACTAGTTTCCTACGAGCAGTACTTC. Amino acid sequence: CASSFRLVSYEQYF.

The V call is TRBV6-4, the J call TRBJ2-1; 10 bases fit TRBD2. The CDR3 runs to 15 residues. From germline, CDR1 is MRHNA and CDR2 SNTAGT. Trimming removed 5 bases from V and 6 bases from J; junction bases left unmatched: 7. CDR3 coding DNA: TGTGCCAGCAGTAGAGAAGCGGGGGGGCTCAATGAGCAGTTCTTC. Translation: CASSREAGGLNEQFF.